This section outlines one T cell receptor beta chain sequence together with its context. This entry comes from a study of regulatory T cells in long-lasting Graves disease. As for time point: newly diagnosed GD, antithyroid drugs for less than 3 months. Isolated PBMC RNA provided the starting material for the TCR library. Germline CDR1 and CDR2: SGHRS and YFSETQ. The V and J ends lost 3 bases and 4 bases, in that order; junction bases with no gene match: 6. The CDR3 is made up of 14 amino acids. Researchers made TCR beta libraries by using iRepertoire HTBI primers and running Arm-PCR on CDR3 regions. TCRdb processed the multiplex PCR reads anew with MiXCR; each CDR3 protein has one entry. This sample has around 500,000 distinct CDR3 sequences, with less than 15% found just once. These data are also associated with another study on T cells in Graves' hyperthyroidism and ophthalmopathy.

This clonotype was obtained from a man younger than 40 with Graves disease. The chain carries TRBV5-1 and TRBJ1-2; 7 nucleotides match TRBD1. Material: peripheral blood mononuclear cells (PBMCs), obtained at new diagnosis, from a patient treated with antithyroid drugs. In DNA form, the CDR3 reads TGCGCCAGCAGCTATACGGGACAGAGCTATGGCTACACCTTC. Its translation is CASSYTGQSYGYTF. The variable domain in full, completed from reference TRBV5-1 and TRBJ1-2, reads KAGVTQTPRYLIKTRGQQVTLSCSPISGHRSVSWYQQTPGQGLQFLFEYFSETQRNKGNFPGRFSGRQFSNSRSEMNVSTLELGDSALYLCASSYTGQSYGYTFGSGTRLTVV.